This TCR beta chain is from a study of OX40 agonist ivuxolimab in advanced cancers. The wider study: Patients received ivuxolimab, an agonistic anti-OX40 (CD134) antibody.

CDR3 size: 15 residues. V dropped 1 base and J dropped 6; count of bases not matched to a gene: 6. Germline V gene sequence: CDR1 MGHRA, CDR2 YSYEKL. Overall study results and limits: CD4+ and CD8+ blood T cells expanded clonally by week 6 at 0.1 to 3.0 mg/kg. Still undetermined is the antigen specificity of the expanded peripheral T cells.

Points on this clone: Antigen unknown.

TCRdb's table, derived via immunoSEQ multiplex PCR, lists solely in-frame clones and lacks some. This table has more than 60,000 clones, 86% appearing once. The J gene is TRBJ2-3, the V gene TRBV4-1; 8 bases map to TRBD2. The source material was CD4+ or CD8+ T cells sorted from blood, sampled in a trial of the OX40 agonist ivuxolimab. The source of this sequence is an adult with an advanced solid tumor such as melanoma, head and neck, liver or kidney cancer. DNA of the CDR3: TGCGCCAGCAGCCAAGTAGCGGGGAGGGTCGATACGCAGTATTTT. This translates into CASSQVAGRVDTQYF.